A single sample is the source of the 29 T cell receptor beta chains below, sequenced in a study of blood T cell repertoires in COVID-19. The assay was immunoSEQ multiplex PCR, and TCRdb's table has in-frame clones only and misses some. This sample has a few hundred thousand clones, with over 70% found just once. The sample taken for sequencing was PBMCs or T cells enriched from blood (not recorded which). Receptors originate from a woman aged 40 to 50 who had been exposed to COVID-19.

The chain is built from TRBV13 and TRBJ2-7; 10 positions agree with TRBD1. CDR1 and CDR2 (germline): PRHDT, FYEKMQ (reference sequence). The CDR3 covers 14 residues. With 6 bases clipped from V and 4 bases from J, the junction kept 6 bases outside the gene matches. The CDR3 DNA is TGTGCCAGCAGTCAACGGGACAGGGGTTACGAGCAGTACTTC. Protein product: CASSQRDRGYEQYF.

This clone was counted once. The rearrangement links TRBV2 to TRBJ2-7; D is possibly TRBD1 (5 bases). The V gene lost 7 bases and the J gene lost 4 bases, with 20 bases spanning the gap. Looked up from germline, CDR1 is SNHLY and CDR2 is FYNNEI. The CDR3 runs to 15 residues. The CDR3 coding sequence is TGTGCCAGCACCCCACCTCGGACGTCAGGGTACGAGCAGTACTTC. It translates to CASTPPRTSGYEQYF.

The rearrangement links TRBV7-2 to TRBJ2-3, with D tentatively TRBD2 (5 bases). The germline gives CDR1 SGHTA, CDR2 FQGNSA. CDR3 size: 15 residues. Trimming took off 3 bases at V and 3 bases at J, with 13 bases between the two ends. The CDR3 bases are TGTGCCAGCAGCTTCGGCTCTCCGGGGACAGATACGCAGTATTTT. This gives the protein CASSFGSPGTDTQYF.

The chain couples TRBV7-3 to TRBJ1-2, with D possibly TRBD1 on 5 matching bases. There are 11 residues in the CDR3. Trimming shortened V by 11 bases and J by 7 bases, and 14 bases separated the two germline ends. Germline V gene data show CDR1 as SGHTA and CDR2 as FQGTGA. The CDR3 is CAWGGIRGYTF. In DNA form, the CDR3 reads TGTGCCTGGGGGGGGATTCGTGGCTACACCTTC.

The chain uses TRBV7-9 and TRBJ2-5, with TRBD1 matching 8 bases. Trimming took 4 bases from V and 1 from J; bases not matched to a gene: 8. From germline, CDR1 is SEHNR and CDR2 FQNEAQ (reference sequence). CDR3 size: 16 residues. CDR3: CASSWRQGPPQETQYF. CDR3 sequence (DNA): TGTGCCAGCAGCTGGAGACAGGGGCCGCCCCAAGAGACCCAGTACTTC.

The chain couples TRBV5-6 to TRBJ2-1; 8 bases align to TRBD2. Per germline, CDR1 SGHDT and CDR2 YYEEEE. The CDR3 sequence is 16 residues long. The J segment lost 8 bases and the V segment lost 4 bases, leaving 14 bases of the junction unmatched. The CDR3 region is CASSPSGLAILHEQFF. CDR3 nucleotides: TGTGCCAGCAGCCCCTCCGGACTAGCCATACTGCATGAGCAGTTCTTC. Filled out from reference TRBV5-6 and TRBJ2-1, the complete variable domain reads DAGVTQSPTHLIKTRGQQVTLRCSPKSGHDTVSWYQQALGQGPQFIFQYYEEEERQRGNFPDRFSGHQFPNYSSELNVNALLLGDSALYLCASSPSGLAILHEQFFGPGTRLTVL.

The V gene is TRBV19, the J gene TRBJ1-6; TRBD1 aligns across 11 bases. The CDR3 covers 18 residues. CDR1 and CDR2 (germline): LNHDA, SQIVND (reference sequence). J gave up 5 bases and V 0 bases, and 6 bases lay outside the gene matches. CDR3 DNA sequence: TGTGCCAGTAGTATAGATCGGGACAGGGGGTCTCATAATTCACCCCTCCACTTT. This encodes CASSIDRDRGSHNSPLHF.

The chain combines TRBV6-5 with TRBJ1-5, with 7 bases identical to TRBD1. This CDR3 contains 13 residues. Germline lookup yields CDR1 MNHEY and CDR2 SVGAGI. The junction had 4 bases not matched to a gene; V was cut back by 7 bases and J by 4 bases. The DNA for the CDR3 is TGTGCCAGCACCCCGACAGGGAATCAGCCCCAGCATTTT. It encodes CASTPTGNQPQHF.

The chain has TRBV19 and TRBJ1-1; 10 bases are a match to TRBD1. The V segment lost 1 base and the J segment 6 bases; nucleotides outside the gene matches: 17. Germline lookup yields CDR1 LNHDA and CDR2 SQIVND (reference sequence). The CDR3 spans 19 residues. CDR3 in DNA: TGTGCCAGTAGTATAGTTCTCGGACAGGGGGATATAAGGGGTCCTGAAGCTTTCTTT. Translation gives CASSIVLGQGDIRGPEAFF.

This rearrangement joins TRBV15 to TRBJ2-3, with 9 bases that match TRBD2. Germline CDR1 LNHNV, CDR2 YYDKDF (reference sequence). V lost 6 bases and J lost 1; bases outside the gene matches: 14. This CDR3 is built from 18 residues. CDR3 nucleotides: TGTGCCACCAGGTCTGGGCGGGGGGGAACCCGGGGCACAGATACGCAGTATTTT. Its protein is CATRSGRGGTRGTDTQYF.

The V call is TRBV10-3, the J call TRBJ2-1, with a tentative D call TRBD1 (5 bases). Between the trimmed V and J ends, which lost 6 bases and 3 bases, there was a span of 15 bases. Germline values: CDR1 ENHRY, CDR2 SYGVKD. The CDR3 length is 15 residues. The CDR3 spells CAISEIGDIYNEQFF. CDR3 coding DNA: TGTGCCATCAGCGAAATAGGGGATATCTACAATGAGCAGTTCTTC.

V is TRBV28 and J is TRBJ2-2; 12 bases fit TRBD1. This CDR3 spans 17 amino acids. V trimming: 0 bases; J trimming: 7 bases; junction bases outside the gene matches: 6. Germline V lookup: CDR1 MDHEN, CDR2 SYDVKM. This CDR3 reads CASSLWGQGATGGELFF. The DNA of the CDR3 is TGTGCCAGCAGTTTATGGGGACAGGGGGCGACGGGCGGGGAGCTGTTTTTT.

The chain recombines TRBV24-1 with TRBJ2-2; the D gene is possibly TRBD2 (6 bases). The CDR3 sequence is 18 residues long. Trimming removed 0 bases at V and 3 bases at J, with 16 bases between. From germline, CDR1 is KGHDR and CDR2 SFDVKD. The CDR3 coding sequence is TGTGCCACCAGTGATTTGGGTCCCGGAGGGCTGTACACCGGGGAGCTGTTTTTT. Translating gives CATSDLGPGGLYTGELFF.

The chain employs TRBV2 and TRBJ1-4; TRBD1 agrees at 8 bases. The CDR3 spans 14 residues. Looked up from germline, CDR1 is SNHLY and CDR2 is FYNNEI. The junction had 6 bases not matched to a gene; V was cut back by 4 bases and J by 8 bases. This chain's CDR3 is CASSVSQGAEKLFF. The CDR3 DNA follows: TGTGCCAGCAGTGTGAGTCAGGGGGCGGAAAAACTGTTTTTT.

The genes are TRBV19 and TRBJ1-4; no definite D call. Germline V gene lookup returns CDR1 LNHDA and CDR2 SQIVND (reference sequence). There are 14 residues in the CDR3. Deletions cut 3 bases from V and 7 bases from J, with 12 bases between. The CDR3 spells CASSMSGLSEKLFF. The CDR3 nucleotides are TGTGCCAGTAGTATGTCGGGGTTGAGTGAAAAACTGTTTTTT.

This clone was recorded a few times. The rearrangement uses TRBV5-4 and TRBJ2-1; TRBD2 aligns across 7 bases. In germline, CDR1 is SGHNT, CDR2 YYREEE (reference sequence). The CDR3 spans 15 residues. V shed 5 bases, J shed 0 bases, and the junction held 5 bases outside the gene matches. CDR3 sequence reads: CASSFREVSYNEQFF. In DNA form, the CDR3 reads TGTGCCAGCAGTTTCCGGGAGGTCTCCTACAATGAGCAGTTCTTC.

The chain carries TRBV10-3 and TRBJ2-1; 11 positions agree with TRBD2. V lost 4 bases and J lost 5; bases outside the gene matches: 4. CDR1 ENHRY and CDR2 SYGVKD come from the germline V gene. This CDR3 is 15 amino acids long. For the CDR3, the DNA is TGTGCCATCAGTGGGACTAGCGGGCAGAACAATGAGCAGTTCTTC. Translated: CAISGTSGQNNEQFF.

The chain combines TRBV28 with TRBJ1-3; no clear D. V was shortened by 2 bases and J by 0 bases, with 5 bases between the two germline ends. Germline V gene data show CDR1 as MDHEN and CDR2 as SYDVKM. This CDR3 region has 14 residues. The CDR3 coding sequence is TGTGCCAGCAGTTTAGGGCACTCTGGAAACACCATATATTTT. This translates into CASSLGHSGNTIYF. The complete variable domain, with remaining parts taken from reference TRBV28 and TRBJ1-3, reads DVKVTQSSRYLVKRTGEKVFLECVQDMDHENMFWYRQDPGLGLRLIYFSYDVKMKEKGDIPEGYSVSREKKERFSLILESASTNQTSMYLCASSLGHSGNTIYFGEGSWLTVV.

The CDR3 sequence: CASSETKGAFCGYTF. DNA of the CDR3: TGTGCCAGCAGTGAAACGAAGGGGGCGTTCTGTGGCTACACCTTC. The gene calls are TRBV25-1 and TRBJ1-2; 7 bases agree with TRBD1. CDR1 and CDR2 from the germline V gene are MGHDK and SYGVNS. The CDR3 length is 15 residues. V trimming: 2 bases; J trimming: 7 bases; junction bases outside the gene matches: 10.

This sequence joins TRBV5-4 and TRBJ2-1; no definite D call. Germline V gene data show CDR1 as SGHNT and CDR2 as YYREEE (reference sequence). The CDR3 extends over 12 amino acids. The V and J ends lost 7 bases and 7 bases respectively, with 12 bases between them. In nucleotides, the CDR3 is TGTGCCAGCCTAAACCTCAAGAATGAGCAGTTCTTC. Amino acids: CASLNLKNEQFF.

The genes are TRBV30 and TRBJ1-6, with 8 bases fitting TRBD1. This CDR3 has 15 amino acids. The V segment lost 5 bases and the J segment 4 bases; nucleotides outside the gene matches: 7. The germline V gene has CDR1 GTSNPN and CDR2 SVGIG (reference sequence). The CDR3 spells CAWAPGGAYNSPLHF. The CDR3 DNA follows: TGTGCCTGGGCCCCAGGGGGCGCATATAATTCACCCCTCCACTTT.

V and J are TRBV18 and TRBJ2-6; 11 positions agree with TRBD1. V lost 3 bases to trimming and J lost 2 bases; unmatched junction nucleotides: 6. Per germline, CDR1 KGHSH and CDR2 LQKENI. This CDR3 spans 18 amino acids. This CDR3 reads CASSPRDRGFTGANVLTF. The CDR3 DNA reads TGTGCCAGCTCACCCCGGGACAGGGGGTTCACTGGGGCCAACGTCCTGACTTTC.

The rearrangement joins TRBV4-1 to TRBJ1-5; 10 bases match TRBD1. Germline assignment: CDR1 MGHRA and CDR2 YSYEKL. CDR3 length: 16 amino acids. V lost 4 bases to trimming and J lost 11 bases; unmatched junction nucleotides: 14. In nucleotides, the CDR3 is TGCGCCAGCAGCCCGTTGGGGGACAGGGGATTAAAGGCCCAGCATTTT. Translated, it gives CASSPLGDRGLKAQHF.

This clone occurred once. The V and J genes are TRBV7-2 and TRBJ2-2; maybe TRBD1 (6 bases). The CDR3 extends over 13 amino acids. CDR1 is SGHTA and CDR2 is FQGNSA in the germline V gene. The V end was cut by 6 bases, the J end by 3 bases, with 8 bases between. The CDR3 nucleotides are TGTGCCAGCAGTAACAGGGACACCGGGGAGCTGTTTTTT. This gives the protein CASSNRDTGELFF. Supplemented by reference TRBV7-2 and TRBJ2-2, the full variable domain reads GAGVSQSPSNKVTEKGKDVELRCDPISGHTALYWYRQSLGQGLEFLIYFQGNSAPDKSGLPSDRFSAERTGGSVSTLTIQRTQQEDSAVYLCASSNRDTGELFFGEGSRLTVL.

This chain uses TRBV24-1 with TRBJ2-5; 7 bases map to TRBD1. Looked up from germline, CDR1 is KGHDR and CDR2 is SFDVKD. CDR3 length equals 16 residues. Germline trimming cut 2 bases from V and 9 bases from J; bases unmatched to any gene: 14. The CDR3, as DNA: TGTGCCACCAGTGATTATGGGGATGGCCCAGGGGGACCCCAGTACTTC. Translating it yields CATSDYGDGPGGPQYF.

This clone was picked up many times. This chain uses TRBV27 with TRBJ1-2, with 7 positions matching TRBD1. V gave up 4 bases and J gave up 7 bases; unmatched junction bases: 3. The CDR3 has 12 amino acids. CDR1 MNHEY and CDR2 SMNVEV come from the germline V gene (reference sequence). CDR3 nucleotides: TGTGCCAGCAGTTACAGGGGTGGTGGCTACACCTTC. It translates to CASSYRGGGYTF.

The rearrangement links TRBV28 to TRBJ2-2; D is unresolved. The CDR3 is 13 residues long. Germline V lookup: CDR1 MDHEN, CDR2 SYDVKM. The V end was cut by 8 bases, the J end by 5 bases, with 12 bases between. CDR3 nucleotides: TGTGCCAGCCATAATCAAGAGACCGGGGAGCTGTTTTTT. This translates into CASHNQETGELFF.

CDR3 amino acids: CASSPPLDRERLHF. CDR3 in DNA: TGTGCCAGCAGCCCTCCCCTAGACAGGGAGCGGCTCCACTTT. The chain joins TRBV7-9 to TRBJ1-6; 7 bases align to TRBD1. CDR3 length: 14 amino acids. The V segment lost 5 bases and the J segment 16 bases; nucleotides outside the gene matches: 14. In germline, CDR1 is SEHNR, CDR2 FQNEAQ (reference sequence).

The DNA of the CDR3 is TGCGCCAGCAGCCCGATGGAGTTAAACACTGAAGCTTTCTTT. Translating it yields CASSPMELNTEAFF. The genes are TRBV4-1 and TRBJ1-1; D gene ambiguous. Germline CDR1 MGHRA, CDR2 YSYEKL. This CDR3 is 14 amino acids long. V lost 4 bases and J lost 2, with 11 bases in between.